A selection of T cell receptor beta chains follows, all from one sample in a study of OX40 agonist ivuxolimab in advanced cancers. Produced via immunoSEQ multiplex PCR; TCRdb's table is partial and in-frame only. The table has about 79,000 clones, 70% to 85% seen once; the top ten hold 0.45% to 0.6%. The sample was CD4+ or CD8+ T cells sorted from blood, taken in a trial of the OX40 agonist ivuxolimab. All receptors come from an adult with an advanced solid tumor such as melanoma, head and neck, liver or kidney cancer. CDR3s include the opening cysteine and the closing phenylalanine or tryptophan. D genes are given only for firm matches. Size is stated for part of the rows, as once, few or many counts, or as a class when the clone is expanded.

V	D	size	J	DNA	CDR3
TRBV18	-	-	TRBJ2-7	TGTGCCAGCTCACCAGTGGGCGGGTGGAGCTCCTACGAGCAGTACTTC	CASSPVGGWSSYEQYF
TRBV5-4	-	-	TRBJ2-2	TGTGCCAGCAGCTTCTACAACTCGTGGGGAACCACCGGGGAGCTGTTTTTT	CASSFYNSWGTTGELFF
TRBV21-1	-	-	TRBJ1-5	TGTGCCAGCAGCAAAGGCGCCCCCTGCGGGCAAAGGGACGTCGCAGGGCCCCAGCATTTT	CASSKGAPCGQRDVAGPQHF
TRBV5-5	-	-	TRBJ2-1	TGTGCCAGCAGCTTGGTCGGAGTTGAGCAGTTCTTC	CASSLVGVEQFF
TRBV29-1	-	-	TRBJ1-3	TGCAGCGCCATAAGGGATTCCTCTGGAAACACCATATATTTT	CSAIRDSSGNTIYF
TRBV27	TRBD1	-	TRBJ2-5	TGTGCCAGCAGTTCATACGGGACAGGGGAAGAGACCCAGTACTTC	CASSSYGTGEETQYF
TRBV7-2	TRBD1	-	TRBJ2-7	TGTGCCAGCAGCTTAGGGGGGACAGTTTACGAGCAGTACTTC	CASSLGGTVYEQYF
TRBV6-1	-	-	TRBJ1-4	TGTGCCAGCAGTGAACAATGGGCGGCTAATGAAAAACTGTTTTTT	CASSEQWAANEKLFF
TRBV29-1	TRBD2	-	TRBJ2-5	TGCAGCGTTGAAGATCTCGGGGGGGAAGAGACCCAGTACTTC	CSVEDLGGEETQYF
TRBV25-1	-	-	TRBJ2-2	TGTGCCAGCAGTGAATCTCGGGGGGCAGCGAACACCGGGGAGCTGTTTTTT	CASSESRGAANTGELFF
TRBV28	-	-	TRBJ1-2	TGTGCCAGCAGTCTTTCGTCGGGCGGGAACTATGGCTACACCTTC	CASSLSSGGNYGYTF
TRBV11-2	TRBD2	few	TRBJ2-2	TGTGCCAGCAGCTTAGGTCTTAGCGGGTATATCACCGGGGAGCTGTTTTTT	CASSLGLSGYITGELFF
TRBV4-2	-	-	TRBJ2-3	TGTGCCAGCAGCCAAGGATTGCGGGAAGGCGAAGATACGCAGTATTTT	CASSQGLREGEDTQYF
TRBV7-3	TRBD1	once	TRBJ1-1	TGTGCCAGCAGCGCGGACAGGGCAACTGAAGCTTTCTTT	CASSADRATEAFF
TRBV2	-	-	TRBJ2-3	TGTGCCAGCAGTGCCGCAAGAAGCACAGATACGCAGTATTTT	CASSAARSTDTQYF
TRBV5-1	-	few	TRBJ2-7	TGCGCCAGCATGGAGCAGGGGGGTCTCGAGCAGTACTTC	CASMEQGGLEQYF
TRBV9	-	-	TRBJ2-3	TGTGCCAGCAGCTCGGTAGCTGGGGGTGGAGGCACAGATACGCAGTATTTT	CASSSVAGGGGTDTQYF
TRBV15	TRBD2	few	TRBJ2-2	TGTGCCACCAGCAAAGGCGGGACTAGTTACACCGGGGAGCTGTTTTTT	CATSKGGTSYTGELFF
TRBV19	-	-	TRBJ1-5	TGTGCCAGTAGTATGGGACACTCACGGCGCAATCAGCCCCAGCATTTT	CASSMGHSRRNQPQHF
TRBV7-9	-	-	TRBJ1-6	TGTGCCAGCTCAGGGGTCAATTCACCCCTCCACTTT	CASSGVNSPLHF
TRBV19	TRBD1	-	TRBJ1-5	TGTGCCAGTAGCGGGACAGGGGGAAATCAGCCCCAGCATTTT	CASSGTGGNQPQHF
TRBV30	-	-	TRBJ2-5	TGTGCCTGGAGTGTAGGCCCGGGGCTCGTGCGAGAGACCCAGTACTTC	CAWSVGPGLVRETQYF
TRBV5-6	TRBD1	-	TRBJ1-1	TGTGCCAGCAGCCTTAGGGACAGGAGAAGCATGAACACTGAAGCTTTCTTT	CASSLRDRRSMNTEAFF
TRBV5-1	-	-	TRBJ1-1	TGCGCCAGCAGTCTGCAGGGTTCAGTCACTGAAGCTTTCTTT	CASSLQGSVTEAFF
TRBV21-1	-	-	TRBJ2-7	TGTGCCAGCAGCAAAGCAACAGGGGCCAACTACGAGCAGTACTTC	CASSKATGANYEQYF